The 32 T cell receptor beta chains listed next were all sequenced from one sample in a study of CD8 T cells in Susac syndrome. Random-hexamer reverse transcription was applied to about 0.45 to 1 ug RNA. TCRdb reprocessed the immunoSEQ multiplex PCR reads via MiXCR and lists one record per CDR3 protein. The sample shows about 200,000 distinct CDR3 sequences, almost 96% of them seen only once. Sequenced: CD4+ T cells from PBMCs. All receptors derive from a human donor with multiple sclerosis.

The V and J genes are TRBV6-5 and TRBJ2-7; D gene uncertain. The germline CDR1 and CDR2 sequences are MNHEY and SVGAGI. V shed 4 bases and J shed 0 bases, with 13 bases lying between them. The CDR3 has 15 amino acids. The CDR3 sequence is CASSSLGRISYEQYF. The CDR3 DNA follows: TGTGCCAGCAGTTCCCTCGGACGGATCTCCTACGAGCAGTACTTC.

The J gene is TRBJ1-2, the V gene TRBV5-1; tentatively, D is TRBD1 (5 bases). Trimming left V 4 bases short and J 0 bases short, with 10 bases between. The CDR3 is made up of 14 amino acids. Germline CDR1 reads SGHRS; CDR2 reads YFSETQ. CDR3 bases: TGCGCCAGCAGCCCGGACAACACTAACTATGGCTACACCTTC. This sequence encodes CASSPDNTNYGYTF.

This chain uses TRBV7-9 with TRBJ1-4; D is perhaps TRBD1 (5 bases). Germline CDR1 reads SEHNR; CDR2 reads FQNEAQ (reference sequence). The ends were cut back, 5 bases at V and 5 bases at J, with 18 bases in the middle. CDR3 length equals 16 residues. The CDR3 loop is CASSRGTLELNEKLFF. The CDR3 region has the DNA TGTGCCAGCAGCCGGGGGACGCTTGAACTGAATGAAAAACTGTTTTTT. Filled out from reference TRBV7-9 and TRBJ1-4, the complete variable domain reads DTGVSQNPRHKITKRGQNVTFRCDPISEHNRLYWYRQTLGQGPEFLTYFQNEAQLEKSRLLSDRFSAERPKGSFSTLEIQRTEQGDSAMYLCASSRGTLELNEKLFFGSGTQLSVL.

The V gene is TRBV7-2, the J gene TRBJ2-5; TRBD2 matches at 7 bases. Losses at the gene ends were 0 bases for V and 1 base for J; bases not matched to a gene: 8. Germline V gives CDR1 SGHTA, CDR2 FQGNSA. CDR3 length: 17 amino acids. CDR3 in DNA: TGTGCCAGCAGCTTAGCCTCCCTAGCGGTACTCCAAGAGACCCAGTACTTC. Protein sequence: CASSLASLAVLQETQYF.

In its sample, this clonotype was seen once. The chain combines TRBV10-3 with TRBJ2-1, with 8 bases matching TRBD2. V trimming: 10 bases; J trimming: 8 bases; junction bases outside the gene matches: 4. Germline CDR1 and CDR2: ENHRY and SYGVKD. CDR3 length: 11 amino acids. The CDR3 bases are TGTGCCACCGGGACTAGTTATGAGCAGTTCTTC. Translated: CATGTSYEQFF.

This chain uses TRBV29-1 with TRBJ1-1, with D hard to call. Per germline, CDR1 SQVTM and CDR2 ANQGSEA. The CDR3 covers 12 residues. Trimming shortened V by 7 bases and J by 11 bases, and 20 bases separated the two germline ends. This CDR3 reads CSAAASRQWAFF. Here the CDR3 DNA reads TGCAGCGCTGCTGCCAGCCGCCAATGGGCTTTCTTT.

The rearrangement links TRBV13 to TRBJ2-2; D is ambiguous. The germline gives CDR1 PRHDT, CDR2 FYEKMQ (reference sequence). Trimming cost V 6 bases and J 5 bases, with 4 bases left between them. The CDR3 is made up of 11 amino acids. CDR3 loop: CASRGTGELFF. The DNA of the CDR3 is TGTGCCAGCAGGGGAACCGGGGAGCTGTTTTTT.

The V gene is TRBV9, the J gene TRBJ2-1; D is possibly TRBD2 (7 bases). The CDR3 has 16 amino acids. The V and J ends lost 5 bases and 5 bases respectively, with 20 bases between them. Germline CDR1 is SGDLS and CDR2 is YYNGEE. This CDR3 reads CASSAQGLAANNEQFF. The DNA for the CDR3 is TGTGCCAGCAGTGCCCAGGGGCTAGCGGCCAACAATGAGCAGTTCTTC. Drawing the rest from reference TRBV9 and TRBJ2-1, the complete variable domain is DSGVTQTPKHLITATGQRVTLRCSPRSGDLSVYWYQQSLDQGLQFLIQYYNGEERAKGNILERFSAQQFPDLHSELNLSSLELGDSALYFCASSAQGLAANNEQFFGPGTRLTVL.

This chain joins TRBV2 and TRBJ1-5; 7 positions match TRBD1. This CDR3 has 16 amino acids. From germline, CDR1 is SNHLY and CDR2 FYNNEI. The V and J ends lost 8 bases and 3 bases, in that order; junction bases with no gene match: 13. The CDR3 nucleotides read TGTGCCAGCTCGGGAATTTTGGACAGGTACAATCAGCCCCAGCATTTT. This translates into CASSGILDRYNQPQHF.

The V and J genes are TRBV9 and TRBJ1-1; D is uncertain. Germline CDR1 and CDR2: SGDLS and YYNGEE. Trimming shortened V by 4 bases and J by 1 base, and 11 bases separated the two germline ends. The CDR3 runs to 14 residues. The CDR3 sequence: CASSPPLRNTEAFF. The CDR3 coding sequence is TGTGCCAGCAGCCCCCCCCTAAGGAACACTGAAGCTTTCTTT.

This clonotype has a single count. The genes are TRBV27 and TRBJ2-7; 10 bases match TRBD1. In germline, CDR1 is MNHEY, CDR2 SMNVEV (reference sequence). Losses at the gene ends were 9 bases for V and 3 bases for J; bases not matched to a gene: 11. The CDR3 contains 15 residues. For the CDR3, the DNA is TGTGCCAGTGGGACAGGGGTGTTCTTCGGCTACGAGCAGTACTTC. The encoded protein is CASGTGVFFGYEQYF.

The CDR3 reads CSATGPVKNIQYF. CDR3 DNA: TGCAGTGCTACCGGACCGGTCAAAAACATTCAGTACTTC. The chain uses TRBV20-1 and TRBJ2-4; D not resolved. The V gene lost 4 bases and the J gene lost 3 bases, with 10 bases spanning the gap. Germline-derived CDR1 and CDR2 are DFQATT and SNEGSKA (reference sequence). CDR3 length: 13 amino acids.

The V gene is TRBV29-1, the J gene TRBJ1-5; 7 bases align to TRBD1. CDR1 and CDR2 (germline): SQVTM, ANQGSEA. J was trimmed by 9 bases and V by 0 bases; bases with no gene match: 11. This CDR3 contains 15 residues. CDR3 sequence: CSVEEGGRGSGPQHF. In nucleotides, the CDR3 is TGCAGCGTTGAAGAGGGCGGCAGGGGGAGCGGGCCCCAGCATTTT.

This clonotype was found once. CDR3 in amino acids: CASSLRSSGYTF. The DNA for the CDR3 is TGTGCCAGCAGCTTAAGGTCGAGTGGCTACACCTTC. The V gene is TRBV7-8, the J gene TRBJ1-2; D is undetermined. The V gene lost 2 bases and the J gene lost 7 bases, with 8 bases spanning the gap. The germline CDR1 and CDR2 sequences are SGHVS and FQNEAQ. The CDR3 is 12 amino acids.

The chain combines TRBV6-2 or TRBV6-3 with TRBJ2-2; D is ambiguous. This CDR3 spans 13 amino acids. The germline V gene has CDR1 MNHEY and CDR2 SVGEGT. The germline V and J ends were trimmed by 7 bases and 3 bases, with 9 bases remaining between them. In nucleotides, the CDR3 is TGTGCCAGCATTACCCAATACACCGGGGAGCTGTTTTTT. Amino acids: CASITQYTGELFF.

The chain carries TRBV4-1 and TRBJ1-1, with no clear D. Per germline, CDR1 MGHRA and CDR2 YSYEKL. The CDR3 runs to 14 residues. V dropped 0 bases and J dropped 0 bases, with 5 bases sitting between them. CDR3: CASSQEGLNTEAFF. CDR3 sequence (DNA): TGCGCCAGCAGCCAAGAAGGGCTGAACACTGAAGCTTTCTTT.

This sequence joins TRBV20-1 and TRBJ2-7; no reliable D call. V lost 5 bases and J lost 2, with 10 bases in between. The germline V gene encodes CDR1 DFQATT and CDR2 SNEGSKA (reference sequence). The CDR3 spans 12 residues. The CDR3 loop is CSARSLPYEQYF. The DNA of the CDR3 is TGCAGTGCTCGCAGCCTTCCCTACGAGCAGTACTTC.

This clonotype was recorded only once. The chain carries TRBV2 and TRBJ1-5; D possibly corresponds to TRBD1 (5 bases). Trimming stripped 4 bases from V and 3 bases from J, with 10 bases between. The germline CDR1 and CDR2 sequences are SNHLY and FYNNEI. CDR3 size: 14 residues. The CDR3 reads CASSVGGLNQPQHF. CDR3 nucleotides: TGTGCCAGCAGTGTTGGGGGACTCAATCAGCCCCAGCATTTT. Full variable domain (outside the CDR3, taken from reference TRBV2 and TRBJ1-5): EPEVTQTPSHQVTQMGQEVILRCVPISNHLYFYWYRQILGQKVEFLVSFYNNEISEKSEIFDDQFSVERPDGSNFTLKIRSTKLEDSAMYFCASSVGGLNQPQHFGDGTRLSIL.

This clonotype was recorded only once. The rearrangement links TRBV5-4 to TRBJ2-3; TRBD2 aligns across 9 bases. V was clipped by 4 bases and J by 6 bases; unmatched bases: 6. The CDR3 sequence is 14 residues long. Per the germline V gene, CDR1 is SGHNT and CDR2 is YYREEE (reference sequence). CDR3 nucleotide sequence: TGTGCCAGCAGCCTGGAGCGGGGGGCGGATACGCAGTATTTT. As protein: CASSLERGADTQYF. The full variable domain, its missing parts supplied by reference TRBV5-4 and TRBJ2-3, is ETGVTQSPTHLIKTRGQQVTLRCSSQSGHNTVSWYQQALGQGPQFIFQYYREEENGRGNFPPRFSGLQFPNYSSELNVNALELDDSALYLCASSLERGADTQYFGPGTRLTVL.

The V and J genes are TRBV4-2 and TRBJ2-7; D possibly corresponds to TRBD2 (7 bases). The germline V gene encodes CDR1 LGHNA and CDR2 YNFKEQ. CDR3 length: 18 residues. V was shortened by 1 base and J by 0 bases, with 19 bases between the two germline ends. DNA for the CDR3: TGTGCCAGCAGCCAAGGGATCTCAGGGAGGGGGAGCTCCTACGAGCAGTACTTC. Its protein is CASSQGISGRGSSYEQYF.

The rearrangement joins TRBV24-1 to TRBJ2-1; possibly TRBD1 for D (5 bases). This CDR3 is 13 amino acids long. V was clipped by 3 bases and J by 9 bases, with 11 bases between them. Looked up from germline, CDR1 is KGHDR and CDR2 is SFDVKD. The CDR3 spells CATSDPQGIEQFF. CDR3 DNA sequence: TGTGCCACCAGTGATCCTCAGGGTATTGAGCAGTTCTTC.

This sequence joins TRBV29-1 and TRBJ1-1; D unresolved. The CDR3 has 11 residues. V gave up 4 bases and J gave up 3 bases, with 6 bases separating them. In germline, CDR1 is SQVTM, CDR2 ANQGSEA. The CDR3 DNA is TGCAGCGTTGGGTCGTACACTGAAGCTTTCTTT. Its translation is CSVGSYTEAFF.

The chain's CDR3 is CASSLVQTNYGYTF. The CDR3 coding sequence is TGTGCCAGCAGCTTGGTACAGACTAACTATGGCTACACCTTC. The rearrangement uses TRBV5-4 and TRBJ1-2; D unresolved. With 0 bases removed from V and 0 bases from J, the gap between germline ends came to 6 bases. CDR3 length equals 14 residues. The germline CDR1 and CDR2 sequences are SGHNT and YYREEE (reference sequence). The variable domain in full, with the rest retrieved from reference TRBV5-4 and TRBJ1-2, is ETGVTQSPTHLIKTRGQQVTLRCSSQSGHNTVSWYQQALGQGPQFIFQYYREEENGRGNFPPRFSGLQFPNYSSELNVNALELDDSALYLCASSLVQTNYGYTFGSGTRLTVV.

The chain employs TRBV12-3 or TRBV12-4 and TRBJ2-7, with 8 bases that match TRBD1. This CDR3 has 15 amino acids. The J segment lost 2 bases and the V segment lost 5 bases, leaving 8 bases of the junction unmatched. CDR3 residues: CASSPGDRRAYEQYF. CDR3 coding DNA: TGTGCCAGCAGTCCGGGGGACAGGAGAGCCTACGAGCAGTACTTC.

The chain employs TRBV30 and TRBJ2-3, with 7 bases lining up with TRBD2. The CDR3 loop spans 16 amino acids. The junction had 13 bases not matched to a gene; V was cut back by 5 bases and J by 2 bases. Germline values: CDR1 GTSNPN, CDR2 SVGIG (reference sequence). The chain's CDR3 is CAWAPPWGRVTDTQYF. CDR3 in DNA: TGTGCCTGGGCCCCCCCTTGGGGGAGGGTCACAGATACGCAGTATTTT.

The chain is built from TRBV12-3 or TRBV12-4 and TRBJ1-2; 8 nucleotides match TRBD1. V shed 5 bases and J 5 bases; nucleotides not matched to a gene: 4. The CDR3 length is 13 residues. CDR3 protein: CASSLNRGYGYTF. CDR3 DNA: TGTGCCAGCAGTCTCAACAGGGGGTATGGCTACACCTTC.

The CDR3 reads CSARRSGEDNEQFF. The CDR3 DNA follows: TGCAGTGCTAGGCGTAGCGGGGAAGACAATGAGCAGTTCTTC. This chain connects TRBV20-1 to TRBJ2-1; 8 bases line up with TRBD2. The CDR3 is 14 amino acids. The ends lost 3 bases at V and 5 bases at J; junction bases unmatched: 6. CDR1 is DFQATT, CDR2 SNEGSKA, per germline (reference sequence).

The chain recombines TRBV7-2 with TRBJ1-5, with D unclear. Trimming left V 2 bases short and J 0 bases short, with 14 bases between. CDR1 is SGHTA and CDR2 is FQGNSA in the germline V gene. This CDR3 contains 17 residues. The chain's CDR3 is CASSLRGTTHSNQPQHF. CDR3 bases: TGTGCCAGCAGCTTACGGGGAACTACACATAGCAATCAGCCCCAGCATTTT. Using reference TRBV7-2 and TRBJ1-5 for the parts outside the CDR3, the full variable domain is GAGVSQSPSNKVTEKGKDVELRCDPISGHTALYWYRQSLGQGLEFLIYFQGNSAPDKSGLPSDRFSAERTGGSVSTLTIQRTQQEDSAVYLCASSLRGTTHSNQPQHFGDGTRLSIL.

The rearrangement uses TRBV12-3 or TRBV12-4 and TRBJ1-5; D not certain. CDR3 length equals 12 residues. V dropped 3 bases and J dropped 2 bases, with 2 bases sitting between them. DNA of the CDR3: TGTGCCAGCAGTTTTCGCAATCAGCCCCAGCATTTT. Protein product: CASSFRNQPQHF.

The V gene is TRBV4-1, the J gene TRBJ1-1; D call uncertain. Germline assignment: CDR1 MGHRA and CDR2 YSYEKL. The CDR3 runs 13 residues. The V end was cut by 0 bases, the J end by 8 bases, with 10 bases between. The chain's CDR3 is CASSQEGYLEAFF. The CDR3 coding sequence is TGCGCCAGCAGCCAAGAGGGGTACTTGGAAGCTTTCTTT.

This rearrangement joins TRBV25-1 to TRBJ1-1, with a weak D call TRBD1 (5 bases). The ends were cut back, 7 bases at V and 11 bases at J, with 20 bases in the middle. This CDR3 has 13 residues. Germline V gives CDR1 MGHDK, CDR2 SYGVNS. The DNA for the CDR3 is TGTGCCAGCATCGGACAACCCCCGAGTGTGGCTTTCTTT. It is translated as CASIGQPPSVAFF.

The chain is built from TRBV7-2 and TRBJ1-5; a weak D match, TRBD1 (6 bases). V gave up 5 bases and J gave up 2 bases, with 10 bases separating them. The CDR3 spans 14 residues. From germline, CDR1 is SGHTA and CDR2 FQGNSA. The CDR3 nucleotides are TGTGCCAGCAGCGCCGAGGGGGGCAATCAGCCCCAGCATTTT. Translated, it gives CASSAEGGNQPQHF. Together with reference TRBV7-2 and TRBJ1-5, the CDR3 gives the full variable domain: GAGVSQSPSNKVTEKGKDVELRCDPISGHTALYWYRQSLGQGLEFLIYFQGNSAPDKSGLPSDRFSAERTGGSVSTLTIQRTQQEDSAVYLCASSAEGGNQPQHFGDGTRLSIL.